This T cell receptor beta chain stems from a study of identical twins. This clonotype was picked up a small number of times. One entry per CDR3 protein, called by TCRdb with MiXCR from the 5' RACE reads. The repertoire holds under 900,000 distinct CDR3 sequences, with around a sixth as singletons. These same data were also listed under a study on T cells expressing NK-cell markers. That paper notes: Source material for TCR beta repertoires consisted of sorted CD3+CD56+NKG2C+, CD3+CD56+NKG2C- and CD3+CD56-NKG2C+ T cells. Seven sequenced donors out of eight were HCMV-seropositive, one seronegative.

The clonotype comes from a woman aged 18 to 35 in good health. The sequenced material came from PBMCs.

The CDR3 sequence: CASSTSQGGYTF. In DNA form, the CDR3 reads TGTGCCAGCAGTACCTCACAGGGAGGCTACACCTTC. The gene calls are TRBV12-3 or TRBV12-4 and TRBJ1-2; the D gene is possibly TRBD1 (6 bases). Trimming removed 5 bases at V and 8 bases at J, with 12 bases between. The CDR3 is made up of 12 amino acids.